This TCR beta chain was captured by sequencing in a study of blood T cell repertoires in COVID-19. Study-wide context: The United States, Italy and Spain supplied acute and convalescent COVID-19 samples.

TCRdb's table, derived via immunoSEQ multiplex PCR, lists solely in-frame clones and lacks some. Of 120,000 or so clones detected, 86% appear once; the ten largest clones hold 6% to 9.5%. Trimming cost V 6 bases and J 2 bases, with 4 bases left between them. The CDR3 length is 11 residues. Germline CDR1 and CDR2: KGHSH and LQKENI. The rearrangement uses TRBV18 and TRBJ2-5; D is uncertain. The receptor comes from a man aged 70 or older who had recovered from COVID-19. The sample was peripheral blood. CDR3 bases: TGTGCCAGCTCGTCACAAGAGACCCAGTACTTC. This gives the protein CASSSQETQYF.